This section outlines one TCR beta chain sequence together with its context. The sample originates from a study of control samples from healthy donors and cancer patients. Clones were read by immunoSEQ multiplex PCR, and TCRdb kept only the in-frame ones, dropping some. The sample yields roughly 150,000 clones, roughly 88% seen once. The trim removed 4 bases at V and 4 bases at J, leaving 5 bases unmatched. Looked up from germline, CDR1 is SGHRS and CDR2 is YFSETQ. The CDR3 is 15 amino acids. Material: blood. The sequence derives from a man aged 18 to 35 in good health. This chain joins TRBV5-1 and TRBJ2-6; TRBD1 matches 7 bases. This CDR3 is CASSLTGPGANVLTF. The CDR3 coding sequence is TGCGCCAGCAGCCTGACAGGGCCCGGGGCCAACGTCCTGACTTTC.